This paragraph reports one TCR beta chain. What it binds is not known. Losses at the gene ends were 3 bases for V and 2 bases for J; bases not matched to a gene: 2. Germline values: CDR1 SQVTM, CDR2 ANQGSEA. CDR3 length equals 14 residues. Scientists amplified the TCR beta CDR3 regions from RNA transcripts. The authors performed first-round RT-PCR with HTBI primers and then a second-round multiplex PCR. In TCRdb, the multiplex PCR reads were re-called with MiXCR into one record per CDR3 protein. This table holds over a million distinct CDR3 sequences, about two fifths found once. The data belong to a study of Graves' ophthalmopathy and Graves' hyperthyroidism. Study at large: Being free of ophthalmopathy for 18 months of follow-up defined stable hyperthyroidism.

Whole-study findings and limits: Most expanded clonotypes from thyroid (those above 0.001 frequency) were also found in blood.

Sequenced: peripheral blood or thyroid tissue (not recorded which). The rearrangement uses TRBV29-1 and TRBJ2-1; 9 positions match TRBD1. This clonotype was sampled from an adult man with Graves' hyperthyroidism. The CDR3 sequence: CSVDGTGTYNEQFF. The CDR3 DNA reads TGCAGCGTTGACGGGACAGGGACCTACAATGAGCAGTTCTTC.